This T cell receptor (beta chain) came from a study of shared clonotypes between healthy human individuals. Study-wide findings and caveats: Some clonotypes were shared by all four sorted-subset donors, while others were not shared. The non-shared ones had lower generation probabilities than the shared ones.

Naive CD4+ cells were CD45RA-selected; the remaining cells were memory. Sequencing was performed with immunoSEQ multiplex PCR; in TCRdb, only in-frame clones are kept and a portion is missing. Among over a million clones listed, about 70% were seen once. V shed 0 bases and J shed 0 bases, with 13 bases lying between them. The CDR3 is made up of 17 amino acids. Per germline, CDR1 SGHRS and CDR2 YFSETQ. A note on this clone: Its matching antigen is unknown.

This clonotype originated in a man in his late teens or twenties in good health. The specimen sequenced was memory CD4+ T cells sorted from blood. The subset is: CD45RA-negative fraction. V is TRBV5-1 and J is TRBJ2-1; D tentatively reads TRBD1 or TRBD2 (5 bases each). The CDR3 protein is CASSLDLGGTSYNEQFF. Written as DNA, the CDR3 is TGCGCCAGCAGCTTGGATCTCGGTGGGACCTCCTACAATGAGCAGTTCTTC.